These T cell receptor beta chains were read from a single sample in a study of T-cell memory formation after mild COVID-19. TCRdb processed the 5' RACE reads anew with MiXCR; each CDR3 protein has one entry. The sample lists about 130,000 distinct CDR3 sequences, about 6.5% seen once, with approximately 2.1% in the top ten. Material: PBMCs or a T cell subset sorted from them (not recorded which). The source of these receptors is an adult woman who had mild COVID-19 (a few samples of this study predate the infection). Cell type and time point are not known. CDR3s include the opening cysteine and the closing phenylalanine or tryptophan. D genes are given only for firm matches. The size entry is marked missing in some rows and otherwise reads once, few, many or a size class.

CDR3 protein,CDR3 DNA,CDR3 length,V gene,J gene,D gene,clone size
CAISVGLAGDRNEQFF,TGTGCCATCAGTGTGGGGCTAGCGGGAGATAGGAATGAGCAGTTCTTC,16,TRBV10-3,TRBJ2-1,TRBD2,many
CASSLNSGKLFF,TGTGCCAGCAGTTTAAATTCCGGAAAACTGTTTTTT,12,TRBV12-3/TRBV12-4,TRBJ1-4,.,few
CASSPGQGRNIQYF,TGTGCCAGCAGTCCCGGACAGGGAAGAAACATTCAGTACTTC,14,TRBV6-5,TRBJ2-4,TRBD1,many
CASSYSGTGVNEQFF,TGTGCCAGCAGTTACTCGGGGACAGGGGTCAATGAGCAGTTCTTC,15,TRBV6-6,TRBJ2-1,TRBD1,few
CASSPGGGNYGYTF,TGTGCCAGCAGCCCAGGGGGCGGTAACTATGGCTACACCTTC,14,TRBV7-3,TRBJ1-2,TRBD1,.
CASSQSLRQGKSSYNEQFF,TGCGCCAGCAGCCAAAGTTTGAGACAGGGCAAAAGCTCCTACAATGAGCAGTTCTTC,19,TRBV4-3,TRBJ2-1,TRBD1,many
CAWSVAREKLFF,TGTGCCTGGAGTGTAGCCCGTGAAAAACTGTTTTTT,12,TRBV30,TRBJ1-4,.,few
CASSQRAGSTDTQYF,TGCGCCAGCAGCCAAAGGGCGGGAAGCACAGATACGCAGTATTTT,15,TRBV4-3,TRBJ2-3,.,.
CASSVVSAGGPREQFF,TGTGCCAGCAGCGTAGTCTCTGCGGGGGGGCCTAGGGAGCAGTTCTTC,16,TRBV9,TRBJ2-1,TRBD2,.
CASSSKKREGRVFEQYF,TGTGCCAGCAGCTCAAAAAAGCGGGAGGGCCGAGTGTTTGAGCAGTACTTC,17,TRBV7-8,TRBJ2-7,TRBD2,few
CASSQVGNTGELFF,TGTGCCAGCAGCCAAGTCGGGAACACCGGGGAGCTGTTTTTT,14,TRBV3-1,TRBJ2-2,.,few
CASSSGGSTDTQYF,TGTGCCAGCAGCTCCGGGGGGTCCACAGATACGCAGTATTTT,14,TRBV7-3,TRBJ2-3,TRBD2,many
CAIFPRDTHEQYF,TGTGCCATTTTTCCTCGGGACACCCACGAGCAGTACTTC,13,TRBV10-3,TRBJ2-7,.,few
CASSYSASGRSAYEQYF,TGTGCCAGCAGTTACTCAGCTAGCGGGAGAAGCGCCTACGAGCAGTACTTC,17,TRBV6-5,TRBJ2-7,TRBD2,many
CASSLGASNQPQHF,TGTGCCAGCAGTTTGGGGGCTAGCAATCAGCCCCAGCATTTT,14,TRBV12-3/TRBV12-4,TRBJ1-5,.,.
CASKRGGAQPQHF,TGTGCCAGCAAGAGGGGGGGGGCTCAGCCCCAGCATTTT,13,TRBV12-3/TRBV12-4,TRBJ1-5,.,few
CASSRLVADTQYF,TGTGCCAGCAGCCGACTAGTCGCGGATACGCAGTATTTT,13,TRBV7-2,TRBJ2-3,.,many
CASTRTANTEAFF,TGTGCCAGCACCAGGACGGCGAACACTGAAGCTTTCTTT,13,TRBV12-3/TRBV12-4,TRBJ1-1,.,.
CSARDGGVPSGGYTF,TGCAGTGCTAGAGATGGAGGGGTCCCCTCAGGGGGCTACACCTTC,15,TRBV20-1,TRBJ1-2,.,.
CASKVAPPDDTQYF,TGCGCCAGCAAGGTAGCGCCTCCGGATGATACGCAGTATTTT,14,TRBV5-1,TRBJ2-3,.,many
CASSKGQVNQPQHF,TGTGCCAGCAGTAAAGGACAGGTAAATCAGCCCCAGCATTTT,14,TRBV12-3/TRBV12-4,TRBJ1-5,TRBD1,.
CASSLKGYHYSYEQYF,TGTGCCAGCAGTTTAAAAGGGTACCATTACTCCTACGAGCAGTACTTC,16,TRBV27,TRBJ2-7,.,many
CASSPRSSYEQYF,TGTGCCAGCAGCCCCAGGAGCTCCTACGAGCAGTACTTC,13,TRBV7-2,TRBJ2-7,.,many
CAWSVFPQQGNYGYTF,TGTGCCTGGAGTGTATTCCCCCAACAGGGGAACTATGGCTACACCTTC,16,TRBV30,TRBJ1-2,TRBD1,few
CSVVKGTYGYTF,TGCAGCGTTGTGAAGGGTACCTATGGCTACACCTTC,12,TRBV29-1,TRBJ1-2,.,many
CASSPLGVAGANVLTF,TGTGCCAGCTCCCCCTTAGGGGTCGCTGGGGCCAACGTCCTGACTTTC,16,TRBV18,TRBJ2-6,.,.
CAISGTSGNEQFF,TGTGCCATCAGTGGGACTAGTGGCAATGAGCAGTTCTTC,13,TRBV10-3,TRBJ2-1,TRBD2,.
CASSEGQGPRRTQYF,TGTGCCAGCAGTGAGGGACAGGGACCGCGGCGGACGCAGTATTTT,15,TRBV2,TRBJ2-3,TRBD1,many
CAISESGTTNEQFF,TGTGCCATCAGTGAGTCCGGGACAACCAATGAGCAGTTCTTC,14,TRBV10-3,TRBJ2-1,.,.
CASSIGARTGELFF,TGTGCCAGCAGTATCGGGGCGCGGACCGGGGAGCTGTTTTTT,14,TRBV6-1,TRBJ2-2,.,.
CSARLRAGVGYTF,TGCAGTGCTAGGCTCAGAGCGGGGGTCGGCTACACCTTC,13,TRBV20-1,TRBJ1-2,.,many
CASSTRQGVYNEQFF,TGTGCCAGCAGCACCCGACAGGGCGTTTACAATGAGCAGTTCTTC,15,TRBV7-2,TRBJ2-1,TRBD1,.
CSASTSQETQYF,TGCAGCGCCTCGACGTCTCAAGAGACCCAGTACTTC,12,TRBV29-1,TRBJ2-5,.,.
CASSQDHTSSGRYEQYF,TGCGCCAGCAGCCAAGATCATACGTCTAGCGGGAGATACGAGCAGTACTTC,17,TRBV4-1,TRBJ2-7,TRBD2,many
CASSLRPGLHDNEQFF,TGTGCCAGCAGCCTCCGCCCGGGACTGCATGACAATGAGCAGTTCTTC,16,TRBV11-3,TRBJ2-1,.,.
CASSYPQGAKTGELFF,TGTGCCAGCAGTTATCCCCAGGGGGCCAAAACCGGGGAGCTGTTTTTT,16,TRBV12-3/TRBV12-4,TRBJ2-2,TRBD1,few
CASSLGAGPYEQYF,TGTGCCAGCAGTTTGGGGGCGGGACCCTACGAGCAGTACTTC,14,TRBV12-3/TRBV12-4,TRBJ2-7,.,many
CASSPGLARNEQYF,TGTGCCAGCTCCCCGGGACTAGCGAGAAACGAGCAGTACTTC,14,TRBV18,TRBJ2-7,TRBD2,.
CASSLDPPDVAGGTDTQYF,TGTGCCAGCAGCTTAGACCCACCGGACGTAGCGGGAGGGACAGATACGCAGTATTTT,19,TRBV7-9,TRBJ2-3,TRBD2,few
CSVEPGTGVTGELFF,TGCAGCGTCGAACCCGGGACAGGGGTTACCGGGGAGCTGTTTTTT,15,TRBV29-1,TRBJ2-2,TRBD1,.
CASSLITGANVLTF,TGCGCCAGCAGCTTGATCACTGGGGCCAACGTCCTGACTTTC,14,TRBV5-1,TRBJ2-6,.,.
CASSLDPLSYEQYF,TGCGCCAGCAGCTTGGACCCGCTTTCCTACGAGCAGTACTTC,14,TRBV5-1,TRBJ2-7,.,.